The 30 T cell receptor beta chains listed next were all sequenced from one sample in a study of CD4+ T cells in melanoma. Sequenced by immunoSEQ multiplex PCR; TCRdb stores in-frame clones only, minus some. The sample includes some 10,000 clones, over 55% seen only once; the top ten take around 15%. The sequenced sample consisted of cells from a culture (not recorded whether cultured in vitro). These receptors originate from a human donor with melanoma.

The chain couples TRBV9 to TRBJ1-3; D is undetermined. The CDR3 loop spans 14 amino acids. The germline gives CDR1 SGDLS, CDR2 YYNGEE. V gave up 0 bases and J gave up 3 bases, with 7 bases separating them. The CDR3 DNA is TGTGCCAGCAGCGTAGGCCCGGGTGGAAACACCATATATTTT. Encoded protein: CASSVGPGGNTIYF. Full variable domain (missing parts from reference TRBV9 and TRBJ1-3): DSGVTQTPKHLITATGQRVTLRCSPRSGDLSVYWYQQSLDQGLQFLIQYYNGEERAKGNILERFSAQQFPDLHSELNLSSLELGDSALYFCASSVGPGGNTIYFGEGSWLTVV.

This sequence joins TRBV7-3 and TRBJ2-2; D gene unclear. CDR3 length: 14 residues. V was trimmed by 5 bases and J by 4 bases, leaving 11 bases between them. CDR1 is SGHTA, CDR2 FQGTGA, per germline. This chain's CDR3 is CASSNEDATGELFF. In DNA form, the CDR3 reads TGTGCCAGCAGCAATGAAGACGCCACCGGGGAGCTGTTTTTT.

This clone was counted a few times. The chain recombines TRBV10-3 with TRBJ2-5; D not certain. Germline loops: CDR1 ENHRY, CDR2 SYGVKD. This CDR3 has 11 amino acids. V gave up 2 bases and J gave up 4 bases, with 2 bases separating them. CDR3: CAISERETQYF. The CDR3 coding sequence is TGTGCCATCAGTGAGCGAGAGACCCAGTACTTC.

The V gene is TRBV9, the J gene TRBJ2-3; D is perhaps TRBD1 (5 bases). Germline loops: CDR1 SGDLS, CDR2 YYNGEE. V was shortened by 4 bases and J by 1 base, with 16 bases between the two germline ends. The CDR3 is made up of 16 amino acids. The CDR3 bases are TGTGCCAGCAGCACTCGGACACTAACCGGCACAGATACGCAGTATTTT. Amino acids: CASSTRTLTGTDTQYF.

This chain joins TRBV30 and TRBJ2-3; 11 bases match TRBD2. The germline CDR1 and CDR2 sequences are GTSNPN and SVGIG (reference sequence). V lost 5 bases, J lost 1 base, and 5 bases stayed unmatched. CDR3 length: 15 amino acids. The CDR3 DNA follows: TGTGCCTGGGGGTATAGCGGGGGGGGCACAGATACGCAGTATTTT. Protein product: CAWGYSGGGTDTQYF.

CDR3 residues: CASSQGLGAFF. Here the CDR3 DNA reads TGTGCCAGCAGCCAGGGGTTGGGAGCTTTCTTT. The J gene is TRBJ1-1, the V gene TRBV2; D possibly corresponds to TRBD1 (6 bases). The V end lost 6 bases, the J end lost 10 bases, and 12 bases lay between the germline ends. The germline V gene encodes CDR1 SNHLY and CDR2 FYNNEI. This CDR3 comprises 11 residues.

CDR3 sequence (DNA): TGTGCCAGCAGCAGAATCGCCGCGCGGACAGAAAAAGAAGCTTTCTTT. Its protein is CASSRIAARTEKEAFF. The gene calls are TRBV7-8 and TRBJ1-1; possible D gene TRBD1, 6 bases. The CDR3 is made up of 16 amino acids. Germline V gene data show CDR1 as SGHVS and CDR2 as FQNEAQ. V shed 5 bases and J shed 8 bases, with 24 bases lying between them.

V usage is TRBV5-4 and J usage is TRBJ2-5; the D gene is possibly TRBD1 (5 bases). The CDR3 is 16 amino acids. V was shortened by 0 bases and J by 5 bases, with 17 bases between the two germline ends. Germline lookup yields CDR1 SGHNT and CDR2 YYREEE (reference sequence). The CDR3 sequence is CASSLGGRGRVETQYF. The CDR3 bases are TGTGCCAGCAGCTTGGGGGGTAGGGGCAGGGTGGAGACCCAGTACTTC.

This chain links TRBV9 with TRBJ1-3; no firm D call. V lost 0 bases to trimming and J lost 1 base, with 11 bases between them. The CDR3 totals 16 residues. Germline CDR1 and CDR2: SGDLS and YYNGEE. Here the CDR3 reads CASSVGEGSSGNTIYF. In nucleotides, the CDR3 is TGTGCCAGCAGCGTAGGAGAAGGCTCATCTGGAAACACCATATATTTT.

The chain uses TRBV19 and TRBJ1-1; no clear D gene. V was cut by 2 bases and J by 4 bases, with 8 bases left in between. Germline V gives CDR1 LNHDA, CDR2 SQIVND (reference sequence). The CDR3 has 13 amino acids. CDR3 sequence: CASSINGATEAFF. The CDR3 DNA reads TGTGCCAGTAGTATAAATGGAGCCACTGAAGCTTTCTTT.

V and J are TRBV19 and TRBJ2-3, with D possibly TRBD2 on 5 matching bases. The germline gives CDR1 LNHDA, CDR2 SQIVND (reference sequence). The CDR3 has 15 amino acids. V dropped 4 bases and J dropped 6 bases, with 17 bases sitting between them. The chain's CDR3 is CASSTPGPTGDTQYF. The CDR3 region has the DNA TGTGCCAGTAGTACCCCGGGTCCAACGGGGGATACGCAGTATTTT.

The rearrangement links TRBV11-2 to TRBJ1-2; no firm D call. CDR3 size: 14 residues. The V gene's germline CDR1 is SGHAT and CDR2 FQNNGV. V was cut by 1 base and J by 2 bases, with 8 bases left in between. The CDR3 DNA reads as TGTGCCAGCAGCTTAGGACCCGGCAACTATGGCTACACCTTC. It is translated as CASSLGPGNYGYTF.

V usage is TRBV10-3 and J usage is TRBJ2-7; D assignment may be TRBD1 or TRBD2 (5 bases each). This CDR3 has 18 residues. Germline loops: CDR1 ENHRY, CDR2 SYGVKD. The V end lost 1 base, the J end lost 1 base, and 20 bases lay between the germline ends. The CDR3, as DNA: TGTGCCATCAGTGAGTTTAAGCCGCAGGGAGCGTTTTCCTACGAGCAGTACTTC. Its translation: CAISEFKPQGAFSYEQYF.

This rearrangement joins TRBV11-2 to TRBJ2-7; the match to TRBD1 covers 7 bases. There are 13 residues in the CDR3. J was trimmed by 6 bases and V by 6 bases; bases with no gene match: 8. Germline CDR1 is SGHAT and CDR2 is FQNNGV. CDR3 sequence reads: CASRKQGSGEQYF. The CDR3 DNA is TGTGCCAGCAGGAAACAGGGGTCCGGCGAGCAGTACTTC.

The chain employs TRBV4-2 and TRBJ2-7; D possibly corresponds to TRBD2 (7 bases). Between the trimmed V and J ends, which lost 3 bases and 4 bases, there was a span of 22 bases. CDR1 is LGHNA, CDR2 YNFKEQ, per germline. The CDR3 is 17 residues long. The CDR3 sequence: CASSQDPVGGASYEQYF. The CDR3, as DNA: TGTGCCAGCAGCCAGGACCCCGTGGGGGGGGCGTCTTACGAGCAGTACTTC.

The gene calls are TRBV30 and TRBJ1-2; D gene ambiguous. The length of the CDR3 is 14 residues. From germline, CDR1 is GTSNPN and CDR2 SVGIG (reference sequence). The V end lost 1 base, the J end lost 4 bases, and 13 bases lay between the germline ends. For the CDR3, the DNA is TGTGCCTGGAGTGAGGAGGGATGGAGCTATGGCTACACCTTC. Translated, it gives CAWSEEGWSYGYTF.

This chain uses TRBV4-1 with TRBJ1-4; TRBD1 aligns across 7 bases. With V trimmed by 4 bases and J by 5 bases, 19 bases remained unmatched. The CDR3 is made up of 19 amino acids. Germline V gene data show CDR1 as MGHRA and CDR2 as YSYEKL. Written as DNA, the CDR3 is TGCGCCAGCAGCCTCGCGGGAGGCAGGGGGAGAAGTTCCAATGAAAAACTGTTTTTT. Translated, it gives CASSLAGGRGRSSNEKLFF.

The CDR3 sequence: CSVILRGYEQYF. The CDR3, as DNA: TGCAGCGTTATTCTTCGAGGCTACGAGCAGTACTTC. J is TRBJ2-7 and V is TRBV29-1, with D hard to call. This CDR3 comprises 12 residues. V was cut by 5 bases and J by 3 bases, with 11 bases left in between. Germline values: CDR1 SQVTM, CDR2 ANQGSEA.

This chain uses TRBV6-1 with TRBJ2-3; 12 positions agree with TRBD2. The length of the CDR3 is 18 residues. CDR1 is MNHNS, CDR2 SASEGT, per germline. V was clipped by 1 base and J by 1 base; unmatched bases: 6. Here the CDR3 reads CASSEGLAGGRGTDTQYF. The CDR3 DNA sequence: TGTGCCAGCAGTGAAGGCCTAGCGGGGGGGCGGGGCACAGATACGCAGTATTTT.

The CDR3 loop is CASSYGAGGFYGYTF. The CDR3 coding sequence is TGTGCCAGCAGTTACGGCGCAGGCGGATTCTATGGCTACACCTTC. The V call is TRBV6-5, the J call TRBJ1-2; D ambiguous. The CDR3 is 15 residues long. Trimming shortened V by 2 bases and J by 4 bases, and 14 bases separated the two germline ends. Germline assignment: CDR1 MNHEY and CDR2 SVGAGI.

J is TRBJ1-2 and V is TRBV9; D perhaps matches TRBD1 (5 bases). The CDR3 is 14 residues long. The V end lost 0 bases, the J end lost 3 bases, and 9 bases lay between the germline ends. Germline V CDR1 and CDR2: SGDLS, YYNGEE. In DNA form, the CDR3 reads TGTGCCAGCAGCGTAGGGGGGGAGTACTATGGCTACACCTTC. Encoded protein: CASSVGGEYYGYTF.

J is TRBJ2-5 and V is TRBV19; D is undetermined. From germline, CDR1 is LNHDA and CDR2 SQIVND (reference sequence). The length of the CDR3 is 11 residues. The V end lost 3 bases, the J end lost 6 bases, and 5 bases lay between the germline ends. CDR3 amino acids: CASSIAKTQYF. CDR3 DNA sequence: TGTGCCAGTAGTATCGCGAAGACCCAGTACTTC.

Turning to this clone: The sample has other DNA sequences that encode this CDR3 too. The chain joins TRBV5-1 to TRBJ1-5; 10 positions match TRBD1. Losses at the gene ends were 4 bases for V and 7 bases for J; bases not matched to a gene: 5. This CDR3 contains 14 residues. Germline CDR1 SGHRS, CDR2 YFSETQ. The CDR3 region has the DNA TGCGCCAGCAGCCCCGGGACAGGGGAACAGCCCCAGCATTTT. This encodes CASSPGTGEQPQHF. The complete variable domain, with remaining parts taken from reference TRBV5-1 and TRBJ1-5, reads KAGVTQTPRYLIKTRGQQVTLSCSPISGHRSVSWYQQTPGQGLQFLFEYFSETQRNKGNFPGRFSGRQFSNSRSEMNVSTLELGDSALYLCASSPGTGEQPQHFGDGTRLSIL.

The genes are TRBV5-6 and TRBJ1-5, with a weak D call TRBD1 (5 bases). This CDR3 comprises 14 residues. The V gene's germline CDR1 is SGHDT and CDR2 YYEEEE. With 2 bases removed from V and 3 bases from J, the gap between germline ends came to 9 bases. As DNA, the CDR3 is TGTGCCAGCAGCTTCGGGGGTATCAATCAGCCCCAGCATTTT. Translation: CASSFGGINQPQHF.

The gene calls are TRBV29-1 and TRBJ1-2; D is unclear. Trimming removed 3 bases at V and 3 bases at J, with 8 bases between. The CDR3 is made up of 12 amino acids. Germline CDR1 is SQVTM and CDR2 is ANQGSEA. CDR3 amino acids: CSVEGVDYGYTF. CDR3 nucleotide sequence: TGCAGCGTTGAGGGAGTTGACTATGGCTACACCTTC. Drawing the rest from reference TRBV29-1 and TRBJ1-2, the complete variable domain is SAVISQKPSRDICQRGTSLTIQCQVDSQVTMMFWYRQQPGQSLTLIATANQGSEATYESGFVIDKFPISRPNLTFSTLTVSNMSPEDSSIYLCSVEGVDYGYTFGSGTRLTVV.

V is TRBV5-1 and J is TRBJ2-7; no clear D gene. Germline loops: CDR1 SGHRS, CDR2 YFSETQ. This CDR3 spans 13 amino acids. Trimming removed 4 bases from V and 1 base from J, with 9 bases in between. The CDR3 bases are TGCGCCAGCAGCGATAGTGTTTCCTACGAGCAGTACTTC. Amino acid sequence: CASSDSVSYEQYF.

The chain carries TRBV15 and TRBJ2-1; D may be TRBD1 or TRBD2 (6 bases each). Per the germline V gene, CDR1 is LNHNV and CDR2 is YYDKDF (reference sequence). V was trimmed by 0 bases and J by 9 bases, leaving 12 bases between them. CDR3 size: 14 residues. The CDR3 sequence is CATSRDLGGLEQFF. The CDR3 DNA reads as TGTGCCACCAGCAGAGATCTGGGGGGCCTTGAGCAGTTCTTC.

The rearrangement joins TRBV7-2 to TRBJ2-3; 8 bases are a match to TRBD1. V trimming: 5 bases; J trimming: 9 bases; junction bases outside the gene matches: 19. Germline-derived CDR1 and CDR2 are SGHTA and FQGNSA. There are 17 residues in the CDR3. The CDR3 coding sequence is TGTGCCAGCAGCACTCACTCGTGGGACAGGCCCCAAACGACGCAGTATTTT. Protein sequence: CASSTHSWDRPQTTQYF.

The chain uses TRBV4-1 and TRBJ1-4, with 7 positions matching TRBD1. The CDR3 covers 18 residues. V shed 3 bases, J shed 3 bases, and the junction held 13 bases outside the gene matches. CDR1 and CDR2 from the germline V gene are MGHRA and YSYEKL. This CDR3 reads CASSQRGQDGRANEKLFF. The CDR3 coding sequence is TGCGCCAGCAGCCAGAGAGGACAGGACGGTAGGGCTAATGAAAAACTGTTTTTT.

The chain recombines TRBV5-1 with TRBJ2-7, with 9 bases aligning to TRBD1. Looked up from germline, CDR1 is SGHRS and CDR2 is YFSETQ. V shed 3 bases and J 3 bases; nucleotides not matched to a gene: 4. The CDR3 has 14 residues. CDR3 sequence: CASSSTGGSYEQYF. In DNA, the CDR3 is TGCGCCAGCAGCTCAACAGGGGGCAGCTACGAGCAGTACTTC.